Sequencing of this T cell receptor beta chain was carried out in a study of T cells in Graves' hyperthyroidism and ophthalmopathy. Study observations and caveats: By a 13 V-J model, ophthalmopathy was set apart from stable hyperthyroidism.

RNA transcripts served as the template for amplifying TCR beta CDR3 regions. The TCR CDR3 was amplified in a first-round RT-PCR using the HTBI primer set. TCRdb re-called the multiplex PCR reads with MiXCR, one entry per CDR3 protein. The table lists 500,000 to 750,000 distinct CDR3 sequences, 46% of them singletons. The CDR3 is made up of 14 amino acids. CDR1 and CDR2 from the germline V gene are SGHTA and FQGTGA. V was shortened by 4 bases and J by 6 bases, with 15 bases between the two germline ends. A word on this clonotype: As yet, its antigen is unknown.

Graves' hyperthyroidism was deemed stable given no ophthalmopathy progression within 18 months. Subjects aged 18 to 65 presented with newly diagnosed hyperthyroidism of less than 2 months' duration. The sequence was obtained from a woman younger than 30 with Graves' hyperthyroidism. V is TRBV7-3 and J is TRBJ1-1; D is perhaps TRBD1 (6 bases). The sample was peripheral blood or thyroid tissue (not recorded which). For the CDR3, the DNA is TGTGCCAGCAGCTCCTTCGGGGGCGTCTCTGAAGCTTTCTTT. Translation gives CASSSFGGVSEAFF.